This TCR beta chain was sequenced in a study of T-cell reconstitution after alpha-beta-depleted transplantation in children. Preparation of the TCRbeta library involved a method that used unique molecular identifiers. TCRdb fed the PCR reads into MiXCR, producing one record per CDR3 protein. The table has 500,000 to 600,000 distinct CDR3 sequences, about 16% seen once. The V and J ends lost 1 base and 4 bases respectively, with 5 bases between them. Germline V gene sequence: CDR1 SGHDN, CDR2 FVKESK. This CDR3 comprises 13 residues. Sequenced here: PBMCs from the stem cell graft donor, sampled from the stem cell graft. This clonotype was obtained from a human donor who donated a stem cell graft to a child with acute lymphoblastic leukemia. The chain has TRBV14 and TRBJ2-1, with D hard to call. Here the CDR3 DNA reads TGTGCCAGCAGCCAAGTCCTGTACAATGAGCAGTTCTTC. It codes for CASSQVLYNEQFF.